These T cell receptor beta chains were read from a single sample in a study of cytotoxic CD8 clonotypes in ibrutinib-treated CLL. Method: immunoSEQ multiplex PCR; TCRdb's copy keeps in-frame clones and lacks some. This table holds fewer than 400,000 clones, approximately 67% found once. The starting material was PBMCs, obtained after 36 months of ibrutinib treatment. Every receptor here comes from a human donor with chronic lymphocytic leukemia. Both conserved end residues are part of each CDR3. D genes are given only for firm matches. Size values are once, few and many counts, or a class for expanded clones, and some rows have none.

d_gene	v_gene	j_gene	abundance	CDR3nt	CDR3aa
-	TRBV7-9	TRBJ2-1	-	TGTGCCAGCAGCCCGTCCCCACTAGGGTCCTACAATGAGCAGTTCTTC	CASSPSPLGSYNEQFF
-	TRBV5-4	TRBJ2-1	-	TGTGCCAGCAGCTTGCTGGGGTTAGCCTACAATGAGCAGTTCTTC	CASSLLGLAYNEQFF
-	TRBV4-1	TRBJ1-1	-	TGCGCCAGCAGCCAACTGACAGGGAACACTGAAGCTTTCTTT	CASSQLTGNTEAFF
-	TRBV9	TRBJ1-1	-	TGTGCCAGCAGCGTAGCTTTCGGCATGAACACTGAAGCTTTCTTT	CASSVAFGMNTEAFF
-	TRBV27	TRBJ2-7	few	TGTGCCAGCAGCCCAGATGAAGGGGGGCTCTACGAGCAGTACTTC	CASSPDEGGLYEQYF
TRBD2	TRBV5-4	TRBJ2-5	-	TGTGCCAGCAGCCCAGATTCGGGACTAGCCTTAGAGACCCAGTACTTC	CASSPDSGLALETQYF
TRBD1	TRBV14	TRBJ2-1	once	TGTGCCAGCAGCCCCCGTCGACAGGGTCTAGGAAAGAATGAGCAGTTCTTC	CASSPRRQGLGKNEQFF
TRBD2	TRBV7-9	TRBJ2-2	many	TGTGCCAGTACGCTTGGACTAGATCTGACCGGGGAGCTGTTTTTT	CASTLGLDLTGELFF
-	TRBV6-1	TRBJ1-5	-	TGTGCCAGCAGTGGACAGGTCGGGGATCAGCCCCAGCATTTT	CASSGQVGDQPQHF
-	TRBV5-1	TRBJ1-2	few	TGCGCCAGCAGAAACACTCTCGACTATGGCTACACCTTC	CASRNTLDYGYTF
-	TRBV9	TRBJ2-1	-	TGTGCCAGCAGCGTAGACGGGAGAGTCGAGCAGTTCTTC	CASSVDGRVEQFF
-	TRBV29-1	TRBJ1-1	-	TGCAGCGATGGGGGCACTGAAGCTTTCTTT	CSDGGTEAFF
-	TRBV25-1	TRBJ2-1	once	TGTGCCATCCTTACAGGGGACCACTCTAGAGGGGGGCACAATGAGCAGTTCTTC	CAILTGDHSRGGHNEQFF
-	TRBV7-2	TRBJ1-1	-	TGTGCCAGCAGCTTAAGGTCCCCTATGAACACTGAAGCTTTCTTT	CASSLRSPMNTEAFF
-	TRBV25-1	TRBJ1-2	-	TGTGCCAGCAGCGCGGGAATCACAGGGTTTGGTGGCTACACCTTC	CASSAGITGFGGYTF
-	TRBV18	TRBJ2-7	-	TGTGCCAGCTCACCTCCGGGGCTCTCCTACGAGCAGTACTTC	CASSPPGLSYEQYF
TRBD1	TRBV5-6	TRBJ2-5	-	TGTGCCAGCAGCCCGGACAGGGGGTGGAAGACCCAGTACTTC	CASSPDRGWKTQYF
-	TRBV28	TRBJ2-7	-	TGTGCCAGCAGTTTACGGCAGGGGATACTAAGGTACGAGCAGTACTTC	CASSLRQGILRYEQYF
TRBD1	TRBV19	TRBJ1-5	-	TGTGCCAGTAGACAACAGGGGGGAAATCAGCCCCAGCATTTT	CASRQQGGNQPQHF
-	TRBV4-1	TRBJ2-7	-	TGCGCCAGCAGCCATCCCGGGAAGATGGGACGGAGGACCTACGAGCAGTACTTC	CASSHPGKMGRRTYEQYF
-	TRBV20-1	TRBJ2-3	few	TGCAGTGCTAGTACAGATACGCAGTATTTT	CSASTDTQYF
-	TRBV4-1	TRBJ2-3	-	TGCGCCAGCAGCCAAGTCGGTAACGACGCAGATACGCAGTATTTT	CASSQVGNDADTQYF